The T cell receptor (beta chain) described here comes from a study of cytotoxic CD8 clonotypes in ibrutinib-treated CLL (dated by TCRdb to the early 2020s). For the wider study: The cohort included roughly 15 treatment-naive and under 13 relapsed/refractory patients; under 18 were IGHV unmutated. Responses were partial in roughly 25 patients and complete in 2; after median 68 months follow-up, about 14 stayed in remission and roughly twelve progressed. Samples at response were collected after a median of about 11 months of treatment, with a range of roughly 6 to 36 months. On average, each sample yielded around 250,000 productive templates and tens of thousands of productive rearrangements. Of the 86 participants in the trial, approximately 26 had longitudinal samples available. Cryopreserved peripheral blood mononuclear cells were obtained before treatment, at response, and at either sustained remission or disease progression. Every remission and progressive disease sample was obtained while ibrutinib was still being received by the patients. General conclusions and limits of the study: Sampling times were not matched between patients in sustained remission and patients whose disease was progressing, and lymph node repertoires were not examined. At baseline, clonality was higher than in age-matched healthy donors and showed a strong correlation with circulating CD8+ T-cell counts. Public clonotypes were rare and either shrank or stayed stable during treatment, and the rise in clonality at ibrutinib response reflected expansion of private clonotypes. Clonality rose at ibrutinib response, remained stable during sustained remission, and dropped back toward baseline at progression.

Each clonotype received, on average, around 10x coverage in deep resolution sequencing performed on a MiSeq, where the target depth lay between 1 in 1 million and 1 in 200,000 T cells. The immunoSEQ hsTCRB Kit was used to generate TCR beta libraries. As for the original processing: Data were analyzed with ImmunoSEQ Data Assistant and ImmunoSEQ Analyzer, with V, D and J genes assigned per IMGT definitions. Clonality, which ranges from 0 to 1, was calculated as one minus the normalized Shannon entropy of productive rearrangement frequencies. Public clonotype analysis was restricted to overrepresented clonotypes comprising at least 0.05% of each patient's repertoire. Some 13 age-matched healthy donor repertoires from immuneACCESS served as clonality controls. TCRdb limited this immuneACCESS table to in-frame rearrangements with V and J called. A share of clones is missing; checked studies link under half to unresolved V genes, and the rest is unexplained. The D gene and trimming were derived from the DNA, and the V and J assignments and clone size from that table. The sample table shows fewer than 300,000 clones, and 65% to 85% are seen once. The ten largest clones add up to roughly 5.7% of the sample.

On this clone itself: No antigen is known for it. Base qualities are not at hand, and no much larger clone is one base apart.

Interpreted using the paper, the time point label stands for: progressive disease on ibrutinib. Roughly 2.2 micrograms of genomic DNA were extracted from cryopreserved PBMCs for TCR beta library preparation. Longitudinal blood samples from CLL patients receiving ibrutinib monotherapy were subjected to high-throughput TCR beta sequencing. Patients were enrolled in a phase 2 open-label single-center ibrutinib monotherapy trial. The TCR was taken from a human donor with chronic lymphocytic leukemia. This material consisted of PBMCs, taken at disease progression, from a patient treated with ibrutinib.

In nucleotide form, the sequence is TGTGCCAGCAGCCTCGACAGGATAAGCACAGATACGCAGTATTTT. Translated, this is CASSLDRISTDTQYF. Recombination linked TRBV7-2 to TRBJ2-3; a tentative D call is TRBD1 (6 bases match). From the cysteine up to the phenylalanine, the CDR3 has a length of 15 residues. This entry keeps only the CDR3 DNA: 45 bases, framed from base 1. V is cut by 5 bases and J by 0 bases, and the space between the germline ends is 12 bases. CDR1 is given as SGHTA and CDR2 as FQGNSA, both from the germline V gene.